Listed below are T cell receptor beta chains from one sample, sequenced in a study of blood T cell repertoires in COVID-19. Data came from immunoSEQ multiplex PCR; TCRdb stores just in-frame clones and leaves some out. The data contain roughly 30,000 clones, more than 65% of them singletons. The sequenced material came from peripheral blood. The origin of the receptors is a human donor in a cohort sampled during active COVID-19. The CDR3 runs from the conserved cysteine through the conserved F or W. A D gene is named only where the DNA matches it firmly. Size tells how often a clone was seen (once, few, many) or the class of an expanded clone, and some rows leave it out.

v_gene	abundance	j_gene	d_gene	CDR3nt	CDR3aa
TRBV5-1	.	TRBJ2-1	.	TGCGCCAGCAGCCCTCCTTTGACTAGTAATGAGCAGTTCTTC	CASSPPLTSNEQFF
TRBV7-8	.	TRBJ1-2	.	TGTGCCAGCAGCTTTAGGATGCAGCGCGGCTACACCTTC	CASSFRMQRGYTF
TRBV27	.	TRBJ2-7	TRBD1	TGTGCCAGCAGTTTTGGGACAGGGTCTCACGAGCAGTACTTC	CASSFGTGSHEQYF
TRBV15	.	TRBJ1-1	.	TGTGCCACCAGCAGAGATAGGTACGGGGGTTTAACTGAAGCTTTCTTT	CATSRDRYGGLTEAFF
TRBV14	.	TRBJ1-2	.	TGTGCCAGCAGCCAAGGAACAGGGATTAACTATGGCTACACCTTC	CASSQGTGINYGYTF
TRBV24-1	.	TRBJ1-3	TRBD1	TGTGCCACCAGTGATTCACGGACAGGGGGAGACACCATATATTTT	CATSDSRTGGDTIYF
TRBV7-2	once	TRBJ2-3	TRBD2	TGTGCCAGCAGCTTAGGGCGGGGGGGCGCAGATACGCAGTATTTT	CASSLGRGGADTQYF
TRBV5-1	once	TRBJ2-2	.	TGCGCCAGCAGCCCCGAGGAGGACAGACTGTTTTTT	CASSPEEDRLFF
TRBV19	.	TRBJ1-6	.	TGTGCCAGTAGCCGCCTTCAGGATTCACCCCTCCACTTT	CASSRLQDSPLHF
TRBV5-6	.	TRBJ2-2	TRBD1	TGTGCCAGCAGCCAGGACAGGGGGCGATTTTTCCTTTACACCGGGGAGCTGTTTTTT	CASSQDRGRFFLYTGELFF
TRBV11-3	.	TRBJ1-1	.	TGTGCCAGCAGCCCTGGGGGGGCCAATGAAGCTTTCTTT	CASSPGGANEAFF
TRBV19	.	TRBJ1-6	.	TGTGCCAGTAGTCTTATGCGGGGTAATAATTCACCCCTCCACTTT	CASSLMRGNNSPLHF
TRBV29-1	.	TRBJ1-5	.	TGCAGCGTACGACAGGATAGCAATCAGCCCCAGCATTTT	CSVRQDSNQPQHF
TRBV11-2	.	TRBJ2-2	TRBD1	TGTGCCAGCAGCTTAGCACAGGGGGGTACCGGGGAGCTGTTTTTT	CASSLAQGGTGELFF
TRBV6-1	.	TRBJ2-7	TRBD1	TGTGCCAGCAGTGATGTGGGACAGGGGGCCTACGAGCAGTACTTC	CASSDVGQGAYEQYF
TRBV10-3	.	TRBJ2-7	.	TGTGCCATCAGTGCCGCAGACAGGACTGAATACGGAGCCTACGAGCAGTACTTC	CAISAADRTEYGAYEQYF
TRBV27	few	TRBJ2-1	.	TGTGCCAGCATAAGCAGGGACAATGAGCAGTTCTTC	CASISRDNEQFF
TRBV18	few	TRBJ1-1	TRBD1	TGTGCCAGCTCATACCGGGACAGCAACACTGAAGCTTTCTTT	CASSYRDSNTEAFF
TRBV27	.	TRBJ2-5	TRBD2	TGTGCCAGCAGTTTGGGAGCGGGGGGGAGGGAGACCCAGTACTTC	CASSLGAGGRETQYF
TRBV28	.	TRBJ2-7	.	TGTGCCAGCAGACACACAGGGTCCTACGAGCAGTACTTC	CASRHTGSYEQYF
TRBV10-3	.	TRBJ2-1	TRBD1	TGTGCCATCAGTGAACCGGGACAGGTCACCAATGAGCAGTTCTTC	CAISEPGQVTNEQFF
TRBV10-1	.	TRBJ2-4	TRBD2	TGCGCCAGCAGTGAGTTTCTAGCGGGGGACACCAAAAACATTCAGTACTTC	CASSEFLAGDTKNIQYF
TRBV6-1	.	TRBJ2-3	TRBD2	TGTGCCAGCAGTGCTGGACTAGCGGGAGACACAGATACGCAGTATTTT	CASSAGLAGDTDTQYF
TRBV11-2	.	TRBJ1-1	TRBD1	TGTGCCAGCAGCTTACAGCCGGGACAGTACACTGAAGCTTTCTTT	CASSLQPGQYTEAFF
TRBV12-5	.	TRBJ1-1	TRBD1	TGTGCTAGTGGTTTGGTACTCCAGTCGACAGGGCGGGCTGAAGCTTTCTTT	CASGLVLQSTGRAEAFF
TRBV2	.	TRBJ1-5	TRBD1	TGTGCCAGCACGACAGGGAACAATCAGCCCCAGCATTTT	CASTTGNNQPQHF
TRBV11-3	.	TRBJ2-7	TRBD1	TGTGCCAGCAGCCCGCGGACAGGGGGCGAGCAGTACTTC	CASSPRTGGEQYF
TRBV10-3	.	TRBJ2-3	.	TGTGCCATCAGTTGGGACACCCAAGAGGAGACGCAGTATTTT	CAISWDTQEETQYF
TRBV7-9	.	TRBJ2-1	TRBD2	TGTGCCAGCAGCTTAGAATCACTAGCGGGGGGCGTGCCCTACAATGAGCAGTTCTTC	CASSLESLAGGVPYNEQFF
TRBV3-1/TRBV3-2	once	TRBJ1-3	.	TGTGCCAGCACTCTTTACCAGGCAGCTGGAAACACCATATATTTT	CASTLYQAAGNTIYF
TRBV5-1	.	TRBJ2-2	TRBD1	TGCGCCAGCAGCTTGGGACAGGGGGCGAACGGGGAGCTGTTTTTT	CASSLGQGANGELFF
TRBV28	.	TRBJ2-7	.	TGTGCCAGCAGTCTTACCTCAGGGCAGTACTTC	CASSLTSGQYF
TRBV5-6	.	TRBJ2-7	TRBD2	TGTGCCAGCAGCTTACTAGCGGGGAACTACGAGCAGTACTTC	CASSLLAGNYEQYF
TRBV5-1	once	TRBJ2-5	TRBD2	TGCGCCAGCAGCGAAACTAGCGGGGGGCCCGAGACCCAGTACTTC	CASSETSGGPETQYF
TRBV9	.	TRBJ2-7	.	TGTGCCAGCAGCGTCTTGCGGGGCGAGCAGTACTTC	CASSVLRGEQYF
TRBV4-3	.	TRBJ2-3	.	TGCGCCAGCAGCCAAGATAGGCAGGGCACAGATACGCAGTATTTT	CASSQDRQGTDTQYF
TRBV6-2/TRBV6-3	.	TRBJ1-5	.	TGTGCCAGCAGCCAGCGGGACACAACCCAGCCCCAGCATTTT	CASSQRDTTQPQHF
TRBV18	.	TRBJ1-6	TRBD1	TGTGCCAGCTCTCGTGACAGGGATAATTCACCCCTCCACTTT	CASSRDRDNSPLHF
TRBV6-2/TRBV6-3	.	TRBJ1-6	TRBD1	TGTGCCAGCAGTTACCCCCAAGGACAGGGCTCCTATAATTCACCCCTCCACTTT	CASSYPQGQGSYNSPLHF
TRBV7-9	.	TRBJ2-7	TRBD2	TGTGCCAGCAGCTCTCTAGCGGGGGCGACCTACGAGCAGTACTTC	CASSSLAGATYEQYF
TRBV5-1	few	TRBJ2-7	.	TGCGCCAGCAGCCTGACAGGATCCCTATCCTACGAGCAGTACTTC	CASSLTGSLSYEQYF
TRBV19	.	TRBJ2-1	.	TGTGCCAGTAGTAGGCAGGTCAGTGAGCAGTTCTTC	CASSRQVSEQFF
TRBV29-1	once	TRBJ1-1	.	TGCAGCGTAAATCTAGGGGCGCCTATGGACACTGAAGCTTTCTTT	CSVNLGAPMDTEAFF
TRBV29-1	.	TRBJ2-3	TRBD1	TGCAGCGTTGATGTCGAGGGGGCCGTAGATACGCAGTATTTT	CSVDVEGAVDTQYF
TRBV7-3	.	TRBJ2-2	.	TGTGCCAGCAGCTTACTCGGCGGGGAGCTGTTTTTT	CASSLLGGELFF
TRBV29-1	once	TRBJ2-4	.	TGCAGCGTTCGGAACAGGGAAAACATTCAGTACTTC	CSVRNRENIQYF
TRBV5-1	.	TRBJ2-1	.	TGCGCCAGCAGCTTGGCGGGGGTCTACAATGAGCAGTTCTTC	CASSLAGVYNEQFF
TRBV5-1	.	TRBJ1-2	.	TGCGCCAGCAGCTTGAATTCGGGCTATGGCTACACCTTC	CASSLNSGYGYTF
TRBV4-1	.	TRBJ1-2	.	TGCGCCAGCAGCAATTCAAGATCCCAGGGGATTGGCTACACCTTC	CASSNSRSQGIGYTF
TRBV5-3	.	TRBJ2-1	.	TGTGCCAGAAGCTTGATAGTTACCAATGAGCAGTTCTTC	CARSLIVTNEQFF
TRBV2	.	TRBJ2-7	.	TGTGCCAGCACCCTCACGCGGACAGCCTACGAGCAGTACTTC	CASTLTRTAYEQYF
TRBV25-1	once	TRBJ2-3	TRBD2	TGTGCCAGCAGTGAATGGCGGGAGGGGGGAGCAGATACGCAGTATTTT	CASSEWREGGADTQYF
TRBV28	few	TRBJ2-1	TRBD1	TGTGCCAGCAGCGGGACAGGGATTTCTGAGCAGTTCTTC	CASSGTGISEQFF
TRBV15	.	TRBJ1-2	TRBD1	TGTGCCACCAGCAGAGGACAGGGGCGAGGTGGCTACACCTTC	CATSRGQGRGGYTF
TRBV6-6	.	TRBJ2-5	TRBD1	TGTGCCAGCAAGAGGGACAGGGTTGAGACCCAGTACTTC	CASKRDRVETQYF
TRBV6-5	few	TRBJ1-6	.	TGTGCCAGCAGTTACTCGCGCAGGGCTCTAAATTCACCCCTCCACTTT	CASSYSRRALNSPLHF
TRBV7-6	.	TRBJ2-5	.	TGTGCCAGCAGCTTAATACAGACACAAGAGACCCAGTACTTC	CASSLIQTQETQYF